This T cell receptor beta chain was sequenced during a study of T cell responses to AZD1222 COVID-19 vaccine. J was trimmed by 4 bases and V by 5 bases; bases with no gene match: 7. Germline CDR1 MGHRA, CDR2 YSYEKL. The CDR3 loop spans 15 amino acids. Sequencing used immunoSEQ multiplex PCR; TCRdb keeps in-frame clones, though not all of them. The data show roughly 120,000 clones, roughly 90% seen once. In its sample, this clone was seen a few times. Sequenced material: peripheral blood, taken on day 0 of AZD1222 vaccination. This TCR derives from an adult in good health. The chain combines TRBV4-1 with TRBJ1-1, with 10 bases fitting TRBD1. The CDR3 spells CASSFRTGGTTEAFF. The DNA of the CDR3 is TGCGCCAGCAGCTTCCGGACAGGGGGGACCACTGAAGCTTTCTTT.